This T cell receptor beta chain was sequenced during a study of blood T cell repertoires in COVID-19 (TCRdb year 2020). Describing the broader study: Samples covering the acute and convalescent phases of COVID-19 were provided by collaborators in the United States, Italy and Spain. The prospective study material was composed of cDNA or gDNA derived from T cells, B-cell-depleted T cells, or PBMCs. Subjects who had been exposed to COVID-19, were actively infected with it, or had recovered from it provided the deeply sampled blood TCRbeta repertoires that made up the dataset. The repertoires were made available in a free public database intended to serve as a resource for research on the immune response to SARS-CoV-2. The samples were drawn from the first 160 participants of the ongoing ImmuneRACE study and from 1,254 subjects provided by 6 global collaborators. Nearly every sample came with metadata listing a de-identified subject ID, COVID-19 status, age in years and sex. Where available, HLA class I and class II types were taken from metadata supplied by the sample provider and were not determined by assay-based typing.

TCRbeta CDR3 regions were amplified from genomic DNA using the immunoSEQ Assay, a bias-controlled multiplex PCR. On the authors' methods: The number of nucleated cells in each sample was estimated from the amplification of reference gene primers within the assay. To quantify the absolute abundance of each unique TCRbeta CDR3 rearrangement, sequence reads were collapsed and filtered. For each sample, productive Simpson clonality was calculated as the square root of Simpson's diversity index over productive rearrangements. Imported from immuneACCESS, the table was reduced by TCRdb to in-frame sequences with V and J called. These copies leave out some clones; in studies compared against another copy, an unresolved V gene accounts for under half, and the cause of the remainder is not known. V and J calls and clone size are as listed in that table; D and trimming were resolved from the DNA. Across this sample there are some 150,000 clones, with roughly nine tenths seen only once. The ten largest clones capture around 1.6% of the sample.

This clone was seen once. The specificity of this receptor is unknown. One base away there is no much larger clone; base qualities are not given. Its CDR3 holds 14 amino acids, cysteine through phenylalanine. The CDR3 DNA has 42 bases and is translated from base 1. V is pruned by 8 bases and J by 4 bases, leaving 9 bases of the junction without a gene match. CDR1 and CDR2 were assigned from the germline V gene as MDHEN and SYDVKM. Collaborating institutions collected whole blood in K2EDTA tubes following their own protocols. For TCRbeta analysis, collaborators shipped samples as frozen whole blood, isolated PBMCs, or DNA extracted from either of those sample types. What the work shows at the level of the full study, not this receptor alone: Clinical and demographic metadata were provided uncurated, with the amount varying by source and participant.

This receptor was obtained from a human donor in a cohort sampled during active COVID-19. The sequence joins TRBV28 to TRBJ2-7; 9 bases in the middle match TRBD1. Sequencing was carried out using peripheral blood. The sequence in DNA is TGTGCCAGCGTAACTTACAGGGGGCGATACGAGCAGTACTTC. Its coded protein is CASVTYRGRYEQYF.